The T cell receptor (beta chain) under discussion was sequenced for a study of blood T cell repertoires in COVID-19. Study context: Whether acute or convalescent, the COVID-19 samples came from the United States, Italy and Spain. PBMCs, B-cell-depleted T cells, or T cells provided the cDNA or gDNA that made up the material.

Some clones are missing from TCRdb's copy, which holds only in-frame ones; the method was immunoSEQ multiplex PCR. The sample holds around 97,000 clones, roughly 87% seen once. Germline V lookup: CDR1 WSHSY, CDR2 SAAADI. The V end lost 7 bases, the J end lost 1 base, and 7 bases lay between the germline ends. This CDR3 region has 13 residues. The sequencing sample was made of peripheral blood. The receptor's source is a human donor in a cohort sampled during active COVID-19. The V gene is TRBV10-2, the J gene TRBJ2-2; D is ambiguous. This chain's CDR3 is CASKEQNTGELFF. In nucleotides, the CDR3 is TGCGCCAGCAAAGAACAGAACACCGGGGAGCTGTTTTTT.